The 28 T cell receptor beta chains in this list originate from one sample, sequenced in a study of shared clonotypes between healthy human individuals. Profiled with immunoSEQ multiplex PCR; TCRdb holds only in-frame clones, not every one. The sample includes some 900,000 clones, around 80% of them seen just once. Sequencing was performed on memory CD4+ T cells sorted from blood. The subset is: CD45RA-negative fraction. The source of these receptors is a man in his late teens or twenties in good health.

This chain links TRBV7-2 with TRBJ1-2, with a possible D match to TRBD1 (6 bases). This CDR3 has 15 residues. Germline CDR1 SGHTA, CDR2 FQGNSA. Trimming left V 0 bases short and J 1 base short, with 9 bases between. The CDR3 region has the DNA TGTGCCAGCAGCTTAGCCCCACAGGGTAACTATGGCTACACCTTC. Its protein product is CASSLAPQGNYGYTF.

The sample holds a few counts of this clone. This chain's CDR3 is CASSPPSLGLSVQFF. The CDR3, as DNA: TGTGCCAGCTCACCACCGAGTCTGGGGCTTTCGGTGCAGTTCTTC. The chain combines TRBV18 with TRBJ2-1, with D possibly TRBD1 on 5 matching bases. CDR3 length: 15 residues. CDR1 KGHSH and CDR2 LQKENI come from the germline V gene. Trimming removed 0 bases at V and 12 bases at J, with 18 bases between.

The gene calls are TRBV2 and TRBJ2-5, with TRBD2 matching over 7 bases. V trimming: 6 bases; J trimming: 7 bases; junction bases outside the gene matches: 8. The germline gives CDR1 SNHLY, CDR2 FYNNEI. CDR3 size: 13 residues. CDR3 region: CASRLAGAGTQYF. The DNA for the CDR3 is TGTGCCAGCAGATTAGCGGGTGCAGGGACCCAGTACTTC.

This clone came up once. The chain carries TRBV5-1 and TRBJ2-5; D may be TRBD2 (6 bases). Germline loops: CDR1 SGHRS, CDR2 YFSETQ. Deletions cut 4 bases from V and 4 bases from J, with 14 bases between. This CDR3 has 14 residues. In DNA form, the CDR3 reads TGCGCCAGCAGCCCGACTAGTCCCACAGAGACCCAGTACTTC. Protein sequence: CASSPTSPTETQYF.

The genes are TRBV5-4 and TRBJ1-1, with a possible D match to TRBD1 (6 bases). Trimming cost V 3 bases and J 2 bases, with 17 bases left between them. CDR3 length equals 16 residues. Germline lookup yields CDR1 SGHNT and CDR2 YYREEE (reference sequence). This CDR3 is CASSSGGQTINTEAFF. Written as DNA, the CDR3 is TGTGCCAGCAGCTCCGGGGGGCAGACAATTAACACTGAAGCTTTCTTT.

In this sample, this clone turned up once. The rearrangement links TRBV9 to TRBJ1-5; D uncertain. The germline V and J ends were trimmed by 0 bases and 1 base, with 5 bases remaining between them. Per germline, CDR1 SGDLS and CDR2 YYNGEE. The CDR3 runs 14 residues. Written as DNA, the CDR3 is TGTGCCAGCAGCGTAGAGGGAAGCAATCAGCCCCAGCATTTT. Translated: CASSVEGSNQPQHF.

This chain links TRBV6-6 with TRBJ1-4; D is unclear. The CDR3 covers 15 residues. V was shortened by 2 bases and J by 8 bases, with 15 bases between the two germline ends. CDR1 and CDR2 (germline): MNHNY, SVGAGI (reference sequence). Here the CDR3 reads CASSYTRFIEEKLFF. The CDR3 coding sequence is TGTGCCAGCAGTTACACTAGGTTTATCGAAGAAAAACTGTTTTTT.

This clone was seen a handful of times. The chain recombines TRBV19 with TRBJ1-2; D is possibly TRBD1 (6 bases). This CDR3 has 14 amino acids. V lost 2 bases and J lost 5, with 12 bases in between. CDR1 is LNHDA, CDR2 SQIVND, per germline (reference sequence). DNA of the CDR3: TGTGCCAGTAGTATAAAGGACAGTAGATATGGCTACACCTTC. Translated, it gives CASSIKDSRYGYTF. Together with reference TRBV19 and TRBJ1-2, the CDR3 gives the full variable domain: DGGITQSPKYLFRKEGQNVTLSCEQNLNHDAMYWYRQDPGQGLRLIYYSQIVNDFQKGDIAEGYSVSREKKESFPLTVTSAQKNPTAFYLCASSIKDSRYGYTFGSGTRLTVV.

A single count supports this clone. The chain links TRBV11-2 to TRBJ1-3; D is ambiguous. Germline CDR1 SGHAT, CDR2 FQNNGV. The CDR3 has 15 residues. V shed 5 bases and J shed 0 bases, with 11 bases lying between them. CDR3 in DNA: TGTGCCAGCAGCCTTACATCGAGCTCTGGAAACACCATATATTTT. Its protein is CASSLTSSSGNTIYF.

The chain has TRBV6-1 and TRBJ2-2; D is uncertain. Trimming cost V 5 bases and J 9 bases, with 13 bases left between them. CDR3 length equals 13 residues. Germline-derived CDR1 and CDR2 are MNHNS and SASEGT. The CDR3 region is CASSSGINRELFF. The CDR3 DNA is TGTGCCAGCAGTTCCGGAATTAATCGGGAGCTGTTTTTT.

This clone was detected only a few times. The chain recombines TRBV7-2 with TRBJ2-2; 7 bases align to TRBD2. This CDR3 spans 15 amino acids. V dropped 0 bases and J dropped 7; count of bases not matched to a gene: 5. Germline CDR1 and CDR2: SGHTA and FQGNSA. This CDR3 reads CASSLAGREVGELFF. DNA for the CDR3: TGTGCCAGCAGCTTAGCGGGCCGGGAGGTCGGGGAGCTGTTTTTT.

There are many counts of this clone. The V and J genes are TRBV6-1 and TRBJ2-3; 11 positions agree with TRBD1. Germline values: CDR1 MNHNS, CDR2 SASEGT. V lost 6 bases to trimming and J lost 2 bases; unmatched junction nucleotides: 4. The CDR3 length is 15 residues. The CDR3 DNA is TGTGCCAGCAGGGCCGGACAGGGGGCCACAGATACGCAGTATTTT. The encoded protein is CASRAGQGATDTQYF.

This clone was detected a few times. V usage is TRBV14 and J usage is TRBJ1-6; 9 nucleotides align to TRBD1. CDR3 length equals 13 residues. J lost 7 bases, V lost 10 bases, and 5 bases had no gene match. The germline V gene has CDR1 SGHDN and CDR2 FVKESK. The CDR3 sequence: CATQGQGNSPLHF. The CDR3 nucleotides read TGTGCCACCCAGGGACAGGGAAATTCACCCCTCCACTTT. Looking up the rest from reference TRBV14 and TRBJ1-6 gives the full variable domain: EAGVTQFPSHSVIEKGQTVTLRCDPISGHDNLYWYRRVMGKEIKFLLHFVKESKQDESGMPNNRFLAERTGGTYSTLKVQPAELEDSGVYFCATQGQGNSPLHFGNGTRLTVT.

The sample holds a few counts of this clone. The V and J genes are TRBV15 and TRBJ1-1, with 7 bases fitting TRBD1. Germline CDR1 and CDR2: LNHNV and YYDKDF (reference sequence). This CDR3 has 15 amino acids. Trimming removed 5 bases from V and 0 bases from J; junction bases left unmatched: 6. CDR3 amino acids: CATSDRARMNTEAFF. In nucleotides, the CDR3 is TGTGCCACCAGCGACAGGGCTCGAATGAACACTGAAGCTTTCTTT.

The J gene is TRBJ1-3, the V gene TRBV18; TRBD1 matches at 8 bases. Germline V gene lookup returns CDR1 KGHSH and CDR2 LQKENI. V was clipped by 6 bases and J by 4 bases; unmatched bases: 5. The CDR3 consists of 14 residues. The CDR3 DNA reads as TGTGCCAGCTCTAAAGGGACAGGAGGAAACACCATATATTTT. It translates to CASSKGTGGNTIYF.

The CDR3 sequence: CASSVASQGEETQYF. Written as DNA, the CDR3 is TGTGCCAGTAGTGTGGCATCACAGGGCGAAGAGACCCAGTACTTC. The chain has TRBV19 and TRBJ2-5; D is possibly TRBD1 (6 bases). Deletions cut 5 bases from V and 3 bases from J, with 16 bases between. Germline CDR1 is LNHDA and CDR2 is SQIVND (reference sequence). There are 15 residues in the CDR3.

J is TRBJ2-7 and V is TRBV23-1; D might be TRBD2 (5 bases). TRBV23-1 is filed as an ORF, its function uncertain. This CDR3 region has 12 residues. V was trimmed by 4 bases and J by 5 bases, leaving 9 bases between them. CDR3: CASSPPGDEQYF. CDR3 DNA sequence: TGCGCCAGCAGTCCCCCCGGGGACGAGCAGTACTTC.

The rearrangement joins TRBV5-5 to TRBJ1-2; no reliable D call. Between the trimmed V and J ends, which lost 0 bases and 4 bases, there was a span of 13 bases. The CDR3 is made up of 15 amino acids. Germline CDR1 and CDR2: SGHKS and YYEKEE (reference sequence). CDR3 nucleotide sequence: TGTGCCAGCAGCTTGGCCGATATGGAGGCCTATGGCTACACCTTC. Protein: CASSLADMEAYGYTF.

This clone was seen at least ten times. V usage is TRBV7-8 and J usage is TRBJ2-3; D is possibly TRBD1 (6 bases). The germline V gene encodes CDR1 SGHVS and CDR2 FQNEAQ. CDR3 length: 14 residues. V lost 5 bases and J lost 2, with 11 bases in between. CDR3 in amino acids: CASSARTDTDTQYF. In DNA, the CDR3 is TGTGCCAGCAGCGCCCGGACAGACACAGATACGCAGTATTTT.

V is TRBV7-8 and J is TRBJ1-2; the D gene is possibly TRBD1 (5 bases). Germline CDR1 reads SGHVS; CDR2 reads FQNEAQ. V was trimmed by 1 base and J by 1 base, leaving 7 bases between them. The CDR3 is 14 residues long. The CDR3 is CASSLGGFNYGYTF. CDR3 nucleotide sequence: TGTGCCAGCAGCTTAGGGGGGTTTAACTATGGCTACACCTTC.

The CDR3 loop reads CASSQLGLAGNTGELFF. The CDR3 DNA sequence: TGCGCCAGCAGCCAGTTGGGACTAGCGGGTAACACCGGGGAGCTGTTTTTT. The rearrangement links TRBV4-3 to TRBJ2-2; 12 bases match TRBD2. This CDR3 spans 17 amino acids. Germline-derived CDR1 and CDR2 are LGHNA and YSLEER. The V segment lost 3 bases and the J segment 2 bases; nucleotides outside the gene matches: 4.

The genes are TRBV19 and TRBJ1-1; perhaps TRBD1 as D (6 bases). The V gene lost 3 bases and the J gene lost 6 bases, with 14 bases spanning the gap. Germline V gives CDR1 LNHDA, CDR2 SQIVND (reference sequence). This CDR3 region has 14 residues. The CDR3 DNA reads as TGTGCCAGTAGTATTATGGGACAAGTGGCTGAAGCTTTCTTT. Translated: CASSIMGQVAEAFF.

This clone was detected a few times. The J gene is TRBJ1-6, the V gene TRBV30; D not resolved. V was clipped by 5 bases and J by 3 bases, with 8 bases between them. The germline gives CDR1 GTSNPN, CDR2 SVGIG (reference sequence). The CDR3 covers 13 residues. In nucleotides, the CDR3 is TGTGCCTGGGGACCGAACTATAATTCACCCCTCCACTTT. It translates to CAWGPNYNSPLHF.

A word on this clone: The junction does not match germline at one end; this may be a read error. The chain uses TRBV11-2 and TRBJ2-7; 11 nucleotides line up with TRBD1. CDR3 length: 15 residues. Germline CDR1 is SGHAT and CDR2 is FQNNGV. CDR3 in DNA: TGTGCCAGCAGGTTAGGGACAGGGGGGTCCTACGAGCAGTACTTC. Protein: CASRLGTGGSYEQYF.

The chain uses TRBV28 and TRBJ2-5; TRBD1 matches at 7 bases. The CDR3 length is 13 residues. With V trimmed by 5 bases and J by 1 base, 1 base remained unmatched. Looked up from germline, CDR1 is MDHEN and CDR2 is SYDVKM. CDR3 residues: CASSPGGQETQYF. In nucleotides, the CDR3 is TGTGCCAGCAGTCCAGGGGGCCAAGAGACCCAGTACTTC.

J is TRBJ2-6 and V is TRBV18; TRBD1 or TRBD2 may be the D gene (6 bases each). The CDR3 has 17 residues. Germline V CDR1 and CDR2: KGHSH, LQKENI. The germline V and J ends were trimmed by 1 base and 0 bases, with 10 bases remaining between them. The CDR3 sequence is CASSPQGGSSGANVLTF. In DNA, the CDR3 is TGTGCCAGCTCACCACAGGGGGGATCCTCTGGGGCCAACGTCCTGACTTTC.

CDR3 in amino acids: CASSISGTDGYTF. The CDR3 DNA follows: TGTGCCAGTAGTATCTCGGGGACCGATGGCTACACCTTC. The V gene is TRBV19, the J gene TRBJ1-2; D possibly corresponds to TRBD1 (5 bases). Trimming shortened V by 3 bases and J by 6 bases, and 11 bases separated the two germline ends. The CDR3 consists of 13 residues. CDR1 is LNHDA and CDR2 is SQIVND in the germline V gene (reference sequence).

In its sample, this clone was seen a few times. The CDR3 reads CASSLSGTDYEQYF. The DNA of the CDR3 is TGTGCCAGCAGTTTATCCGGGACAGATTACGAGCAGTACTTC. The chain has TRBV28 and TRBJ2-7, with 7 bases fitting TRBD1. The germline gives CDR1 MDHEN, CDR2 SYDVKM. The CDR3 has 14 amino acids. J gave up 4 bases and V 1 base, and 4 bases lay outside the gene matches.